These 30 T cell receptor beta chains originate from one sample sequenced in a study of HIV-infected patients and healthy controls. TCRdb re-analysed the 5' RACE reads in MiXCR, keeping a single row per CDR3 protein. The profile shows some 67,000 distinct CDR3 sequences, 16% of them singletons. Sequenced input: CD4+ T cells from blood. These receptors came from a human donor in good health.

The chain has TRBV29-1 and TRBJ2-5, with 9 nucleotides matching TRBD2. This CDR3 has 13 residues. Germline trimming cut 2 bases from V and 3 bases from J; bases unmatched to any gene: 1. CDR1 is SQVTM and CDR2 is ANQGSEA in the germline V gene. CDR3 in DNA: TGCAGCGTTGAACTAGCGGGAAAAGAGACCCAGTACTTC. Translating gives CSVELAGKETQYF.

This clonotype was seen more than once but under ten times. The V call is TRBV5-1, the J call TRBJ2-7; TRBD1 matches at 7 bases. The CDR3 runs 14 residues. Per germline, CDR1 SGHRS and CDR2 YFSETQ. The J segment lost 2 bases and the V segment lost 4 bases, leaving 6 bases of the junction unmatched. The CDR3 region is CASSRDSGTYEQYF. CDR3 in DNA: TGCGCCAGCAGCAGGGACAGCGGCACCTACGAGCAGTACTTC.

This clonotype came up a few times. The genes are TRBV5-5 and TRBJ1-1; no definite D call. Per the germline V gene, CDR1 is SGHKS and CDR2 is YYEKEE (reference sequence). The CDR3 sequence is 15 residues long. The V and J ends lost 0 bases and 6 bases respectively, with 15 bases between them. CDR3 nucleotides: TGTGCCAGCAGCTTGGTAGGCGTACCAATTGCTGAAGCTTTCTTT. Residues: CASSLVGVPIAEAFF.

The gene calls are TRBV3-1 and TRBJ2-4; perhaps TRBD1 as D (6 bases). Trimming cost V 4 bases and J 4 bases, with 17 bases left between them. Germline V gene sequence: CDR1 LGHDT, CDR2 YNNKEL (reference sequence). This CDR3 is 16 amino acids long. This CDR3 is CASSPTPGRGKNIQYF. As DNA, the CDR3 is TGTGCCAGCAGCCCAACCCCGGGCAGGGGTAAAAACATTCAGTACTTC.

This clonotype was counted only a few times. The rearrangement joins TRBV6-1 to TRBJ2-1; D is perhaps TRBD2 (5 bases). V gave up 6 bases and J gave up 2 bases, with 14 bases separating them. Per the germline V gene, CDR1 is MNHNS and CDR2 is SASEGT. This CDR3 has 15 residues. Here the CDR3 reads CASRAKSGTYNEQFF. The CDR3 region has the DNA TGTGCCAGCAGGGCCAAATCGGGAACCTACAATGAGCAGTTCTTC.

This clonotype was seen just once. The V gene is TRBV15, the J gene TRBJ2-1; D remains unclear. The CDR3 runs to 13 residues. V was trimmed by 1 base and J by 9 bases, leaving 10 bases between them. Germline V CDR1 and CDR2: LNHNV, YYDKDF (reference sequence). CDR3 in amino acids: CATSRVRAGEQFF. Written as DNA, the CDR3 is TGTGCCACCAGCAGAGTAAGGGCTGGTGAGCAGTTCTTC.

The CDR3 DNA reads TGTGCCAGCAGCAATATCCGGGACACGGGAGGGAATGAGCAGTTCTTC. This sequence encodes CASSNIRDTGGNEQFF. This chain joins TRBV6-6 and TRBJ2-1; TRBD2 aligns across 8 bases. The CDR3 contains 16 residues. Germline V CDR1 and CDR2: MNHNY, SVGAGI (reference sequence). With 6 bases clipped from V and 7 bases from J, the junction kept 14 bases outside the gene matches.

This rearrangement joins TRBV4-3 to TRBJ2-3, with TRBD2 matching 7 bases. Germline V CDR1 and CDR2: LGHNA, YSLEER. The CDR3 length is 17 residues. V lost 6 bases to trimming and J lost 2 bases; unmatched junction nucleotides: 14. The CDR3: CASRMSSASGNTDTQYF. In DNA, the CDR3 is TGCGCCAGCAGGATGTCGTCGGCTAGCGGAAACACAGATACGCAGTATTTT.

The V and J genes are TRBV6-5 and TRBJ1-4; a possible D gene is TRBD1 (5 bases). Deletions cut 4 bases from V and 5 bases from J, with 11 bases between. Germline-derived CDR1 and CDR2 are MNHEY and SVGAGI. The CDR3 extends over 14 amino acids. CDR3 nucleotide sequence: TGTGCCAGCAGTTTTCGTTGGGGGAATGAAAAACTGTTTTTT. Protein: CASSFRWGNEKLFF.

This clonotype was counted ten times or more. V and J are TRBV20-1 and TRBJ1-2; a possible D gene is TRBD1 (6 bases). Germline CDR1 and CDR2: DFQATT and SNEGSKA (reference sequence). This CDR3 is built from 11 residues. V was trimmed by 7 bases and J by 7 bases, leaving 13 bases between them. CDR3 region: CSGKQGSGYTF. The CDR3, as DNA: TGCAGTGGGAAACAGGGTTCTGGCTACACCTTC.

This clonotype was counted many times. This rearrangement joins TRBV11-3 to TRBJ1-3; D might be TRBD1 (5 bases). CDR1 and CDR2 from the germline V gene are SGHNT and YENEEA. With 8 bases removed from V and 0 bases from J, the gap between germline ends came to 23 bases. The CDR3 runs to 18 residues. The CDR3: CASARPGASPFSGNTIYF. The CDR3 nucleotides read TGTGCCAGCGCGCGCCCCGGGGCTTCACCTTTCTCTGGAAACACCATATATTTT.

This clonotype occurred a few times. The chain links TRBV29-1 to TRBJ1-1, with D maybe TRBD1 (5 bases). The CDR3 runs to 13 residues. Trimming took off 4 bases at V and 4 bases at J, with 13 bases between the two ends. The germline gives CDR1 SQVTM, CDR2 ANQGSEA. The CDR3 sequence is CSVASGGSTEAFF. The CDR3, as DNA: TGCAGCGTTGCTTCGGGGGGTAGCACTGAAGCTTTCTTT.

Ten or more counts support this clonotype. The rearrangement uses TRBV7-2 and TRBJ1-1, with D perhaps TRBD1 (5 bases). Trimming took off 4 bases at V and 1 base at J, with 7 bases between the two ends. CDR1 and CDR2 (germline): SGHTA, FQGNSA. The CDR3 runs to 13 residues. The CDR3, as DNA: TGTGCCAGCAGCTCAGGACAGAACACTGAAGCTTTCTTT. Its protein product is CASSSGQNTEAFF.

This clonotype has ten or more counts. The chain links TRBV11-2 to TRBJ2-5; 9 bases line up with TRBD1. In germline, CDR1 is SGHAT, CDR2 FQNNGV. The CDR3 extends over 14 amino acids. V shed 5 bases, J shed 9 bases, and the junction held 10 bases outside the gene matches. In DNA, the CDR3 is TGTGCCAGCAGCACCCGACCGGGACAGGGCGCCCAGTACTTC. Its translation: CASSTRPGQGAQYF.

In this sample, this clonotype turned up a few times. The chain has TRBV5-6 and TRBJ2-1; 8 bases line up with TRBD1. The junction had 6 bases not matched to a gene; V was cut back by 3 bases and J by 4 bases. Germline CDR1 is SGHDT and CDR2 is YYEEEE. This CDR3 is built from 15 residues. The CDR3 DNA reads as TGTGCCAGCAGCTACAGGGGGAGCAGATACAATGAGCAGTTCTTC. Translating it yields CASSYRGSRYNEQFF.

In its sample, this clonotype was seen a few times. This chain uses TRBV9 with TRBJ2-1, with a possible D match to TRBD1 (5 bases). Germline CDR1 and CDR2: SGDLS and YYNGEE. The CDR3 covers 15 residues. V lost 0 bases and J lost 6, with 13 bases in between. The CDR3 nucleotides read TGTGCCAGCAGCGTAGTGGCAGGGTCCGGCAATGAGCAGTTCTTC. Protein sequence: CASSVVAGSGNEQFF.

The J gene is TRBJ2-1, the V gene TRBV7-2, with D perhaps being TRBD1 or TRBD2 (7 bases each). The CDR3 has 19 amino acids. The germline V gene encodes CDR1 SGHTA and CDR2 FQGNSA. V dropped 0 bases and J dropped 9 bases, with 27 bases sitting between them. The CDR3, as DNA: TGTGCCAGCAGCTTAGCAGGGGTCGTAAGGGACAGCGGGGTTGGTGAGCAGTTCTTC. Its translation is CASSLAGVVRDSGVGEQFF.

This clonotype was observed a few times. The chain combines TRBV5-1 with TRBJ1-1; TRBD1 agrees at 7 bases. Losses at the gene ends were 4 bases for V and 7 bases for J; bases not matched to a gene: 4. The CDR3 runs to 12 residues. CDR1 and CDR2 from the germline V gene are SGHRS and YFSETQ. Here the CDR3 DNA reads TGCGCCAGCAGCCCCGGGACAGTTGAAGCTTTCTTT. This codes for CASSPGTVEAFF.

There are a few counts of this clonotype. The genes are TRBV28 and TRBJ2-1; D is perhaps TRBD1 or TRBD2 (5 bases each). This CDR3 spans 15 amino acids. Germline assignment: CDR1 MDHEN and CDR2 SYDVKM. The V and J ends lost 3 bases and 6 bases respectively, with 15 bases between them. The CDR3 sequence is CASSFWGSLSNEQFF. The CDR3 DNA reads as TGTGCCAGCAGTTTTTGGGGGAGCCTATCCAATGAGCAGTTCTTC.

This clonotype occurred a few times. The chain combines TRBV4-2 with TRBJ2-2; unclear D gene. V shed 4 bases and J shed 1 base, with 10 bases lying between them. The CDR3 loop spans 15 amino acids. Germline CDR1 reads LGHNA; CDR2 reads YNFKEQ. CDR3 residues: CASSPTDRNTGELFF. CDR3 nucleotides: TGTGCCAGCAGCCCCACGGACCGGAACACCGGGGAGCTGTTTTTT.

This clonotype was detected ten times or more. This sequence joins TRBV6-5 and TRBJ2-7; the D call may be TRBD1 or TRBD2 (6 bases each). Deletions cut 6 bases from V and 3 bases from J, with 18 bases between. The germline CDR1 and CDR2 sequences are MNHEY and SVGAGI. The CDR3 is 15 amino acids. The DNA for the CDR3 is TGTGCCAGCAGGAGGAATGGGAGGACAGTCTACGAGCAGTACTTC. It codes for CASRRNGRTVYEQYF.

This clonotype was detected many times. The rearrangement joins TRBV6-2 or TRBV6-3 to TRBJ2-7; 8 bases match TRBD2. Germline V gives CDR1 MNHEY, CDR2 SVGEGT. V lost 3 bases to trimming and J lost 0 bases; unmatched junction nucleotides: 4. The CDR3 totals 15 residues. CDR3 residues: CASSYLAGNSYEQYF. The CDR3 region has the DNA TGTGCCAGCAGTTATCTAGCGGGCAACTCCTACGAGCAGTACTTC.

V usage is TRBV7-9 and J usage is TRBJ2-1, with 14 bases lining up with TRBD2. Per germline, CDR1 SEHNR and CDR2 FQNEAQ (reference sequence). V trimming: 5 bases; J trimming: 4 bases; junction bases outside the gene matches: 7. The CDR3 sequence is 17 residues long. Here the CDR3 reads CASSHRTSGGMYNEQFF. The CDR3 DNA follows: TGTGCCAGCAGCCACCGGACTAGCGGGGGGATGTACAATGAGCAGTTCTTC.

This rearrangement joins TRBV19 to TRBJ2-7, with D unclear. The ends were cut back, 2 bases at V and 3 bases at J, with 14 bases in the middle. CDR1 LNHDA and CDR2 SQIVND come from the germline V gene (reference sequence). This CDR3 spans 15 amino acids. This chain's CDR3 is CASSIQSSNFYEQYF. The CDR3 bases are TGTGCCAGTAGTATACAAAGCAGTAACTTCTACGAGCAGTACTTC.

This rearrangement joins TRBV4-3 to TRBJ1-1; D might be TRBD1 (6 bases). From germline, CDR1 is LGHNA and CDR2 YSLEER. The CDR3 runs to 17 residues. V was pared by 1 base and J by 0 bases, with 15 bases between. In nucleotides, the CDR3 is TGCGCCAGCAGCCAAGGTGGTACGGGGGCAATGAACACTGAAGCTTTCTTT. This sequence encodes CASSQGGTGAMNTEAFF.

The chain's CDR3 is CASSPQYQGSYEQYF. The CDR3 DNA is TGTGCCAGCAGCCCACAGTACCAAGGGTCCTACGAGCAGTACTTC. The chain uses TRBV7-9 and TRBJ2-7; D is ambiguous. V was pared by 5 bases and J by 1 base, with 15 bases between. Germline V gene lookup returns CDR1 SEHNR and CDR2 FQNEAQ (reference sequence). This CDR3 comprises 15 residues.

The chain combines TRBV12-3 or TRBV12-4 with TRBJ2-6; D gene uncertain. The CDR3 length is 15 residues. The V end was cut by 3 bases, the J end by 1 base, with 7 bases between. The CDR3 sequence: CASSFTSSGANVLTF. CDR3 DNA: TGTGCCAGCAGTTTCACATCATCTGGGGCCAACGTCCTGACTTTC.

The chain is built from TRBV27 and TRBJ2-7; 7 positions match TRBD1. The germline gives CDR1 MNHEY, CDR2 SMNVEV (reference sequence). With V trimmed by 7 bases and J by 3 bases, 12 bases remained unmatched. The CDR3 is 15 amino acids. DNA of the CDR3: TGTGCCAGCAAGAGGGGGCTGGAAAGAGGCTACGAGCAGTACTTC. Protein sequence: CASKRGLERGYEQYF.

CDR3 bases: TGTGCCAGCAGTTTAATGAGGGGAAGCTCTGGAAACACCATATATTTT. Amino acid sequence: CASSLMRGSSGNTIYF. The rearrangement uses TRBV27 and TRBJ1-3; a weak D match, TRBD1 (5 bases). The CDR3 sequence is 16 residues long. CDR1 and CDR2 from the germline V gene are MNHEY and SMNVEV (reference sequence). The germline V and J ends were trimmed by 2 bases and 0 bases, with 11 bases remaining between them.

This clonotype was seen just once. This chain uses TRBV3-1 with TRBJ2-2, with D tentatively TRBD2 (6 bases). The germline CDR1 and CDR2 sequences are LGHDT and YNNKEL (reference sequence). V lost 5 bases and J lost 5, with 9 bases in between. The length of the CDR3 is 13 residues. The CDR3 DNA is TGTGCCAGCAGCGCCCGGGGGACCGGGGAGCTGTTTTTT. Protein product: CASSARGTGELFF.